Presented here are 22 T cell receptor beta chains from one specimen sequenced in a study of shared clonotypes between healthy human individuals (dated by TCRdb to about 2020). The method behind the library was the immunoSEQ multiplex PCR assay. TCRdb re-hosts the immuneACCESS table, in-frame sequences only. Its copies lack some clones; in the studies checked, an unresolved V gene accounts for under half of them, and the cause for the rest is not known. In all, the sample holds about 1.5 million clones, and 96% of those were seen once. Approximately 1.2% of the sample rests with the top ten. Sequencing used naive CD4+ T cells sorted from blood. This specimen's cell subset or site label, interpreted: CD45RA+ positively selected. Receptor source: a man aged 30-40 years in good health.

This rearrangement joins TRBV7-2 to TRBJ2-3; tentatively, D is TRBD2 (5 bases). CDR1 and CDR2 from the germline V gene are SGHTA and FQGNSA. Trimming took off 1 base at V and 0 bases at J, with 8 bases between the two ends. The CDR3 is 15 residues long. CDR3 coding DNA: TGTGCCAGCAGCTTAGTGGACTTAAGCACAGATACGCAGTATTTT. Translation: CASSLVDLSTDTQYF.

This clone was seen a single time. The chain couples TRBV30 to TRBJ2-5, with D possibly being TRBD1 (6 bases). The CDR3 runs to 14 residues. In germline, CDR1 is GTSNPN, CDR2 SVGIG (reference sequence). V was clipped by 7 bases and J by 5 bases, with 20 bases between them. The CDR3 spells CASRGKGALETQYF. CDR3 DNA sequence: TGTGCCTCCAGGGGTAAAGGGGCTTTGGAGACCCAGTACTTC.

The gene calls are TRBV5-1 and TRBJ2-7; 7 bases map to TRBD1. This CDR3 spans 16 amino acids. The junction had 10 bases not matched to a gene; V was cut back by 0 bases and J by 4 bases. Germline V CDR1 and CDR2: SGHRS, YFSETQ. The CDR3 nucleotides read TGCGCCAGCAGCTTGGGATGGGGGACAGATTGGTACGAGCAGTACTTC. Translating gives CASSLGWGTDWYEQYF.

The CDR3 DNA sequence: TGTGCCAGCAGTCCACCCGTTGGAGCTTTCTTT. Encoded protein: CASSPPVGAFF. The V gene is TRBV6-1, the J gene TRBJ1-1; D is ambiguous. Trimming pared 5 bases from V and 10 bases from J, leaving 11 bases between. Germline values: CDR1 MNHNS, CDR2 SASEGT. The CDR3 is 11 residues long.

The chain carries TRBV11-2 and TRBJ1-4, with 9 bases fitting TRBD1. Germline V gene data show CDR1 as SGHAT and CDR2 as FQNNGV. The junction had 8 bases not matched to a gene; V was cut back by 5 bases and J by 4 bases. The CDR3 has 16 residues. For the CDR3, the DNA is TGTGCCAGCAGCATAAGAACAGGGGGCCGTAATGAAAAACTGTTTTTT. Translating gives CASSIRTGGRNEKLFF. Full variable domain (rest looked up from reference TRBV11-2 and TRBJ1-4): EAGVAQSPRYKIIEKRQSVAFWCNPISGHATLYWYQQILGQGPKLLIQFQNNGVVDDSQLPKDRFSAERLKGVDSTLKIQPAKLEDSAVYLCASSIRTGGRNEKLFFGSGTQLSVL.

This clone appeared once. CDR3 DNA: TGTGCCAGCAGCTTGGAAGCGGTCGGGGGCTACACCTTC. It translates to CASSLEAVGGYTF. The V call is TRBV5-8, the J call TRBJ1-2; D is unresolved. Germline V gives CDR1 SGHTS, CDR2 YDEGEE. Trimming cost V 0 bases and J 8 bases, with 11 bases left between them. The CDR3 is 13 amino acids.

J is TRBJ1-3 and V is TRBV15; D is unresolved. The germline V gene encodes CDR1 LNHNV and CDR2 YYDKDF (reference sequence). V was shortened by 8 bases and J by 2 bases, with 16 bases between the two germline ends. The CDR3 runs to 15 residues. The CDR3 nucleotides read TGTGCCACCCGGGGAGTTGGACGGGCTGGAAACACCATATATTTT. Encoded protein: CATRGVGRAGNTIYF.

The rearrangement uses TRBV28 and TRBJ2-5; the match to TRBD2 covers 10 bases. Germline assignment: CDR1 MDHEN and CDR2 SYDVKM. V shed 2 bases and J 6 bases; nucleotides not matched to a gene: 6. The CDR3 loop spans 15 amino acids. CDR3 DNA: TGTGCCAGCAGTTTACGTCTAGCGGGAGAGCAGACCCAGTACTTC. Translation: CASSLRLAGEQTQYF.

The chain combines TRBV4-1 with TRBJ2-1; D is undetermined. The germline CDR1 and CDR2 sequences are MGHRA and YSYEKL. V lost 0 bases and J lost 3, with 9 bases in between. The CDR3 sequence is 15 residues long. The CDR3 coding sequence is TGCGCCAGCAGCCAAGACAGCCAACTCTACAATGAGCAGTTCTTC. Translated, it gives CASSQDSQLYNEQFF.

V gene TRBV5-4 combines with J gene TRBJ1-6; D ambiguous. V lost 0 bases and J 5 bases, leaving 9 bases between the germline ends. The germline V gene has CDR1 SGHNT and CDR2 YYREEE (reference sequence). This CDR3 is 15 amino acids long. The CDR3 loop reads CASSLAKRDNSPLHF. DNA of the CDR3: TGTGCCAGCAGCTTGGCAAAGCGGGATAATTCACCCCTCCACTTT.

This chain uses TRBV29-1 with TRBJ1-1, with D uncertain. V was clipped by 2 bases and J by 7 bases, with 8 bases between them. The CDR3 sequence is 11 residues long. Germline values: CDR1 SQVTM, CDR2 ANQGSEA. CDR3 sequence: CSVEWRGEAFF. DNA of the CDR3: TGCAGCGTTGAATGGCGAGGTGAAGCTTTCTTT.

The rearrangement joins TRBV4-3 to TRBJ2-1; D possibly uses TRBD1 or TRBD2 (5 bases each). Per the germline V gene, CDR1 is LGHNA and CDR2 is YSLEER. CDR3 length equals 18 residues. The V and J ends lost 1 base and 3 bases respectively, with 19 bases between them. The CDR3 DNA is TGCGCCAGCAGCCAAGTTGGCCGGGGCAGGGATGGCTACAATGAGCAGTTCTTC. Amino acid sequence: CASSQVGRGRDGYNEQFF.

The chain joins TRBV7-9 to TRBJ2-3, with 9 nucleotides matching TRBD2. The CDR3 covers 16 residues. Per germline, CDR1 SEHNR and CDR2 FQNEAQ (reference sequence). V was pared by 1 base and J by 4 bases, with 6 bases of the junction left unmatched. CDR3 loop: CASSLGLAGMADTQYF. The CDR3, as DNA: TGTGCCAGCAGCTTAGGGCTAGCGGGAATGGCAGATACGCAGTATTTT.

This clone showed up just once. The CDR3 loop reads CASSPPALASEQYF. CDR3 sequence (DNA): TGTGCCAGCAGTCCCCCGGCGCTAGCGAGTGAGCAGTACTTC. The chain links TRBV28 to TRBJ2-7; possibly TRBD2 for D (6 bases). This CDR3 is built from 14 residues. V was clipped by 5 bases and J by 7 bases, with 18 bases between them. Germline-derived CDR1 and CDR2 are MDHEN and SYDVKM.

The chain combines TRBV11-3 with TRBJ2-7; 8 bases match TRBD2. Germline V lookup: CDR1 SGHNT, CDR2 YENEEA. V lost 2 bases, J lost 5 bases, and 2 bases stayed unmatched. This CDR3 comprises 13 residues. CDR3 coding DNA: TGTGCCAGCAGCTTAATAGCGGGAAACGAGCAGTACTTC. Its translation: CASSLIAGNEQYF.

As concerns this clone: Other DNA sequences in this sample translate to the same CDR3. This chain uses TRBV5-1 with TRBJ2-3, with 9 bases matching TRBD1. V dropped 1 base and J dropped 3; count of bases not matched to a gene: 6. Germline lookup yields CDR1 SGHRS and CDR2 YFSETQ. This CDR3 has 16 amino acids. CDR3 sequence: CASSLPTGGRTDTQYF. CDR3 nucleotide sequence: TGCGCCAGCAGCTTGCCGACAGGGGGAAGGACAGATACGCAGTATTTT.

The chain combines TRBV2 with TRBJ2-3; D is ambiguous. Deletions cut 7 bases from V and 1 base from J, with 12 bases between. The CDR3 length is 14 residues. Germline V lookup: CDR1 SNHLY, CDR2 FYNNEI. CDR3 nucleotides: TGTGCCAGCACGGAAGCGTTTCGCACAGATACGCAGTATTTT. Protein sequence: CASTEAFRTDTQYF.

A word on this clone: The sample has other DNA sequences that encode this CDR3 too. CDR3 in amino acids: CASSVEGARGEKLFF. Here the CDR3 DNA reads TGTGCCAGCAGCGTAGAGGGTGCGAGAGGGGAAAAACTGTTTTTT. The gene calls are TRBV9 and TRBJ1-4; no clear D gene. The germline V gene encodes CDR1 SGDLS and CDR2 YYNGEE. V gave up 0 bases and J gave up 8 bases, with 14 bases separating them. This CDR3 region has 15 residues.

The chain links TRBV7-2 to TRBJ2-7, with 10 nucleotides matching TRBD1. J lost 5 bases, V lost 4 bases, and 8 bases had no gene match. The CDR3 consists of 15 residues. The germline gives CDR1 SGHTA, CDR2 FQGNSA. CDR3 in DNA: TGTGCCAGCAGCTCCCGGACAGGGGGAATCCACGAGCAGTACTTC. It codes for CASSSRTGGIHEQYF.

The V and J genes are TRBV28 and TRBJ1-5; 9 nucleotides agree with TRBD1. After removal of 5 bases from V and 5 bases from J, the junction contained 16 bases not matched to a gene. Germline CDR1 is MDHEN and CDR2 is SYDVKM. The CDR3 length is 18 residues. The CDR3 bases are TGTGCCAGCAGTATCCCCCCCAAGGGGGGACAGGGCGATCAGCCCCAGCATTTT. Translated, it gives CASSIPPKGGQGDQPQHF.

For this clone: Additional DNA sequences in this sample encode the identical CDR3. The genes are TRBV5-4 and TRBJ2-1; a weak D match, TRBD2 (5 bases). V lost 0 bases and J lost 6, with 7 bases in between. From germline, CDR1 is SGHNT and CDR2 YYREEE (reference sequence). This CDR3 has 13 residues. The DNA for the CDR3 is TGTGCCAGCAGCTTGGTTGGAGGCAATGAGCAGTTCTTC. Translation: CASSLVGGNEQFF.

The genes are TRBV7-3 and TRBJ2-3; D not certain. Germline V gives CDR1 SGHTA, CDR2 FQGTGA. The germline V and J ends were trimmed by 5 bases and 4 bases, with 16 bases remaining between them. The CDR3 extends over 15 amino acids. This CDR3 reads CASSPNDPVSDTQYF. The CDR3 nucleotides read TGTGCCAGCAGCCCAAACGATCCAGTGTCAGATACGCAGTATTTT.